Each of the 32 T cell receptor beta chains below was sequenced from the same sample in a study of blood T cell repertoires in COVID-19. The assay was immunoSEQ multiplex PCR, and TCRdb's table has in-frame clones only and misses some. The sample includes around 150,000 clones, 80% to 90% of them seen just once. Sequencing was carried out using peripheral blood. These receptors were collected from a man aged 55 to 70 with acute or convalescent COVID-19.

This chain links TRBV20-1 with TRBJ1-6, with 7 bases identical to TRBD1. The CDR3 is 14 amino acids. Germline lookup yields CDR1 DFQATT and CDR2 SNEGSKA (reference sequence). The V gene end was trimmed by 3 bases and the J gene end by 4 bases; junction bases not matched to a gene: 3. CDR3 bases: TGCAGTGCTAGTGGGACAGAGTATAATTCACCCCTCCACTTT. Amino acids: CSASGTEYNSPLHF.

The CDR3 DNA reads TGTGCCAGCAGCCGGGACAGGCAGTCATACGAGCAGTACTTC. Translated: CASSRDRQSYEQYF. The rearrangement joins TRBV28 to TRBJ2-7; 8 bases map to TRBD1. V lost 6 bases, J lost 4 bases, and 8 bases stayed unmatched. The length of the CDR3 is 14 residues. Germline assignment: CDR1 MDHEN and CDR2 SYDVKM.

The chain links TRBV7-8 to TRBJ2-3; D perhaps matches TRBD1 (6 bases). The V gene lost 5 bases and the J gene lost 3 bases, with 15 bases spanning the gap. Per germline, CDR1 SGHVS and CDR2 FQNEAQ. The CDR3 consists of 15 residues. Written as DNA, the CDR3 is TGTGCCAGCAGCCAAATGGGGGCGCGTACAGATACGCAGTATTTT. Encoded protein: CASSQMGARTDTQYF.

CDR3 sequence (DNA): TGTGCCAGCAGCCAAGACCCGGACACGAGGCAATCACCCCTCCACTTT. It yields the protein CASSQDPDTRQSPLHF. The J gene is TRBJ1-6, the V gene TRBV4-2; D possibly corresponds to TRBD1 (5 bases). The ends were cut back, 0 bases at V and 10 bases at J, with 16 bases in the middle. This CDR3 has 16 residues. The germline V gene has CDR1 LGHNA and CDR2 YNFKEQ.

The rearrangement joins TRBV14 to TRBJ2-5; maybe TRBD2 (6 bases). Trimming pared 0 bases from V and 5 bases from J, leaving 19 bases between. CDR1 and CDR2 (germline): SGHDN, FVKESK. CDR3 length equals 17 residues. CDR3 nucleotides: TGTGCCAGCAGCCAAGATTTTCGAGAGGCAGGAGGGGAGACCCAGTACTTC. Encoded protein: CASSQDFREAGGETQYF.

The J gene is TRBJ2-5, the V gene TRBV27, with D maybe TRBD1 (6 bases). The CDR3 is made up of 15 amino acids. Germline V gene lookup returns CDR1 MNHEY and CDR2 SMNVEV (reference sequence). V dropped 4 bases and J dropped 2 bases, with 14 bases sitting between them. This chain's CDR3 is CASSSTGKRQETQYF. In DNA form, the CDR3 reads TGTGCCAGCAGTTCCACAGGGAAGAGGCAAGAGACCCAGTACTTC.

The table lists this clone with a count of one. This chain links TRBV5-1 with TRBJ1-4, with D possibly TRBD1 on 5 matching bases. Deletions cut 1 base from V and 3 bases from J, with 16 bases between. The CDR3 runs 17 residues. Germline lookup yields CDR1 SGHRS and CDR2 YFSETQ. The CDR3 region is CASSLNPQGPSNEKLFF. In nucleotides, the CDR3 is TGCGCCAGCAGCTTGAATCCTCAGGGCCCCTCTAATGAAAAACTGTTTTTT.

The chain has TRBV27 and TRBJ2-7, with 10 bases fitting TRBD1. This CDR3 has 16 amino acids. Germline CDR1 reads MNHEY; CDR2 reads SMNVEV (reference sequence). The J segment lost 0 bases and the V segment lost 5 bases, leaving 7 bases of the junction unmatched. CDR3 coding DNA: TGTGCCAGCAGTCCGCTTGGGACAGGGGACTCCTACGAGCAGTACTTC. Encoded protein: CASSPLGTGDSYEQYF.

The chain carries TRBV27 and TRBJ1-5, with 8 bases aligning to TRBD1. This CDR3 has 15 residues. The ends lost 3 bases at V and 4 bases at J; junction bases unmatched: 5. Germline V lookup: CDR1 MNHEY, CDR2 SMNVEV (reference sequence). This chain's CDR3 is CASSFGQGGNQPQHF. For the CDR3, the DNA is TGTGCCAGCAGTTTCGGACAGGGCGGGAATCAGCCCCAGCATTTT.

This clone was found a few times. V is TRBV2 and J is TRBJ1-3; 10 nucleotides align to TRBD1. Looked up from germline, CDR1 is SNHLY and CDR2 is FYNNEI. The J segment lost 0 bases and the V segment lost 9 bases, leaving 8 bases of the junction unmatched. The CDR3 consists of 16 residues. CDR3 sequence: CASGSGQGYSGNTIYF. In nucleotides, the CDR3 is TGTGCCAGTGGCTCGGGACAGGGGTACTCTGGAAACACCATATATTTT.

The gene calls are TRBV28 and TRBJ1-6; 8 bases line up with TRBD1. The CDR3 runs 13 residues. Germline CDR1 MDHEN, CDR2 SYDVKM. Unmatched junction bases numbered 9, after V lost 5 bases and J lost 15 bases. The CDR3 sequence: CASSRVTGDFLHF. The CDR3 region has the DNA TGTGCCAGCAGTAGGGTGACAGGGGATTTCCTCCACTTT.

The genes are TRBV7-3 and TRBJ2-2, with TRBD1 as a possible D gene (5 bases). The CDR3 is 15 amino acids. V dropped 3 bases and J dropped 3 bases, with 11 bases sitting between them. Germline V gene data show CDR1 as SGHTA and CDR2 as FQGTGA. The DNA of the CDR3 is TGTGCCAGCAGCTTTTCCAGGGATGACACCGGGGAGCTGTTTTTT. Protein product: CASSFSRDDTGELFF. The full variable domain, rest sourced from reference TRBV7-3 and TRBJ2-2, is GAGVSQTPSNKVTEKGKYVELRCDPISGHTALYWYRQSLGQGPEFLIYFQGTGAADDSGLPNDRFFAVRPEGSVSTLKIQRTERGDSAVYLCASSFSRDDTGELFFGEGSRLTVL.

The rearrangement joins TRBV28 to TRBJ1-5; D might be TRBD1 (5 bases). The CDR3 loop spans 18 amino acids. CDR1 MDHEN and CDR2 SYDVKM come from the germline V gene. Trimming pared 3 bases from V and 0 bases from J, leaving 18 bases between. CDR3 sequence reads: CASSFGAGNLYSNQPQHF. The CDR3 bases are TGTGCCAGCAGTTTCGGTGCAGGGAACTTGTATAGCAATCAGCCCCAGCATTTT.

This clone turned up a few times. V usage is TRBV24-1 and J usage is TRBJ2-1, with a possible D match to TRBD2 (6 bases). The CDR3 has 14 amino acids. Between the trimmed V and J ends, which lost 3 bases and 8 bases, there was a span of 13 bases. CDR1 is KGHDR, CDR2 SFDVKD, per germline. The CDR3 spells CATSDPGTHHEQFF. In DNA form, the CDR3 reads TGTGCCACCAGTGATCCCGGGACTCACCATGAGCAGTTCTTC.

The chain employs TRBV18 and TRBJ2-1, with D unresolved. Germline lookup yields CDR1 KGHSH and CDR2 LQKENI. Trimming took 3 bases from V and 9 from J, leaving 12 bases between them. The CDR3 length is 13 residues. The CDR3, as DNA: TGTGCCAGCTCACCGGGCCCCTCCGGTGAGCAGTTCTTC. Amino acids: CASSPGPSGEQFF.

The rearrangement links TRBV18 to TRBJ1-2, with 7 bases aligning to TRBD1. The J segment lost 0 bases and the V segment lost 3 bases, leaving 4 bases of the junction unmatched. Germline CDR1 KGHSH, CDR2 LQKENI. The CDR3 consists of 15 residues. The CDR3 nucleotides read TGTGCCAGCTCACCGCCGGGACAGCCTAACTATGGCTACACCTTC. Protein sequence: CASSPPGQPNYGYTF.

V and J are TRBV2 and TRBJ1-2; the D gene is possibly TRBD1 (5 bases). Trimming removed 7 bases from V and 0 bases from J, with 12 bases in between. Germline V gives CDR1 SNHLY, CDR2 FYNNEI. CDR3 length: 14 residues. The CDR3 sequence: CASTSQGANYGYTF. The CDR3 nucleotides are TGTGCCAGCACATCCCAGGGTGCTAACTATGGCTACACCTTC.

The chain joins TRBV21-1 to TRBJ2-1; the table gives TRBD2 as D, unverified against the DNA. TRBV21-1 is marked as a pseudogene. The CDR3 sequence is 15 residues long. CDR3 sequence reads: CASSGRLADTNEQFF. CDR3 nucleotides: TGTGCCAGCAGCGGTAGACTAGCAGATACCAATGAGCAGTTCTTC.

This clone came up a few times. V usage is TRBV7-3 and J usage is TRBJ2-2; TRBD1 matches 8 bases. The CDR3 runs to 16 residues. Trimming cost V 1 base and J 7 bases; bases outside gene matches: 8. Germline V gives CDR1 SGHTA, CDR2 FQGTGA. The CDR3 coding sequence is TGTGCCAGCAGCTTAATGGGCCAGGGGGCCGGCGGGGAGCTGTTTTTT. It is translated as CASSLMGQGAGGELFF.

The V call is TRBV24-1, the J call TRBJ2-3, with 7 positions matching TRBD2. The J segment lost 4 bases and the V segment lost 5 bases, leaving 8 bases of the junction unmatched. This CDR3 is 15 amino acids long. Germline CDR1 is KGHDR and CDR2 is SFDVKD. The CDR3 here is CATSGLGGSADTQYF. DNA for the CDR3: TGTGCCACCAGTGGATTAGGCGGGAGCGCAGATACGCAGTATTTT.

This clone has a handful of counts. The rearrangement joins TRBV3-1 (or the pseudogene TRBV3-2) to TRBJ2-7; D perhaps matches TRBD1 (5 bases). The germline V gene encodes CDR1 LGHDT and CDR2 YNNKEL (reference sequence). V was trimmed by 3 bases and J by 0 bases, leaving 24 bases between them. The CDR3 has 19 amino acids. CDR3 protein: CASSHTTLKGASISYEQYF. CDR3 in DNA: TGTGCCAGCAGCCACACGACATTAAAAGGGGCGAGTATCTCCTACGAGCAGTACTTC.

On this clone: This CDR3 is also generated by other DNA sequences in the sample. This chain links TRBV5-1 with TRBJ1-2, with D maybe TRBD1 (5 bases). Trimming removed 4 bases from V and 6 bases from J, with 16 bases in between. The V gene's germline CDR1 is SGHRS and CDR2 YFSETQ. This CDR3 spans 14 amino acids. CDR3: CASSMRQGEDGYTF. The CDR3 DNA reads as TGCGCCAGCAGCATGCGGCAGGGCGAGGATGGCTACACCTTC.

The chain has TRBV3-1 (or the pseudogene TRBV3-2) and TRBJ2-2; 7 nucleotides match TRBD2. The junction had 8 bases not matched to a gene; V was cut back by 6 bases and J by 4 bases. This CDR3 is built from 15 residues. The germline V gene encodes CDR1 LGHDT and CDR2 YNNKEL (reference sequence). CDR3 in DNA: TGTGCCAGCAGTCCAACCGGGACTACCACCGGGGAGCTGTTTTTT. This sequence encodes CASSPTGTTTGELFF.

CDR3 sequence reads: CASSGQGRRETQYF. Written as DNA, the CDR3 is TGTGCCAGCAGCGGACAGGGCAGGAGGGAGACCCAGTACTTC. The rearrangement links TRBV2 to TRBJ2-5, with 8 positions matching TRBD1. Trimming at V came to 6 bases and at J to 5 bases, leaving 8 bases not matched to a gene. The CDR3 contains 14 residues. Germline loops: CDR1 SNHLY, CDR2 FYNNEI.

The chain combines TRBV7-9 with TRBJ2-6, with 7 bases fitting TRBD1. The length of the CDR3 is 17 residues. From germline, CDR1 is SEHNR and CDR2 FQNEAQ (reference sequence). With V trimmed by 3 bases and J by 0 bases, 5 bases remained unmatched. CDR3 loop: CASSLGQIISGANVLTF. The CDR3 DNA follows: TGTGCCAGCAGCTTGGGACAGATAATCTCTGGGGCCAACGTCCTGACTTTC.

The chain uses TRBV6-5 and TRBJ1-1; D is unclear. Trimming removed 6 bases from V and 1 base from J, with 6 bases in between. The CDR3 totals 12 residues. Germline V gene data show CDR1 as MNHEY and CDR2 as SVGAGI. CDR3 coding DNA: TGTGCCAGCAGGGACTCGAACACTGAAGCTTTCTTT. Its protein product is CASRDSNTEAFF.

The V and J genes are TRBV30 and TRBJ1-5, with 11 positions matching TRBD1. Germline V gives CDR1 GTSNPN, CDR2 SVGIG (reference sequence). The CDR3 is made up of 14 amino acids. The J segment lost 12 bases and the V segment lost 2 bases, leaving 9 bases of the junction unmatched. The CDR3 protein is CAWSRDRGISNQHF. CDR3 in DNA: TGTGCCTGGAGTCGGGACAGGGGGATCTCAAACCAGCATTTT. The full variable domain, in which reference TRBV30 and TRBJ1-5 provide the parts outside the CDR3, is SQTIHQWPATLVQPVGSPLSLECTVEGTSNPNLYWYRQAAGRGLQLLFYSVGIGQISSEVPQNLSASRPQDRQFILSSKKLLLSDSGFYLCAWSRDRGISNQHFGDGTRLSIL.

The genes are TRBV2 and TRBJ1-5, with D hard to call. The germline gives CDR1 SNHLY, CDR2 FYNNEI. The ends were cut back, 6 bases at V and 0 bases at J, with 12 bases in the middle. The CDR3 has 15 residues. CDR3 bases: TGTGCCAGCAGGGCAGAAGTTAATAGCAATCAGCCCCAGCATTTT. As protein: CASRAEVNSNQPQHF. Full variable domain (remainder filled in from reference TRBV2 and TRBJ1-5): EPEVTQTPSHQVTQMGQEVILRCVPISNHLYFYWYRQILGQKVEFLVSFYNNEISEKSEIFDDQFSVERPDGSNFTLKIRSTKLEDSAMYFCASRAEVNSNQPQHFGDGTRLSIL.

The gene calls are TRBV6-5 and TRBJ2-1; 8 bases match TRBD2. The CDR3 is made up of 14 amino acids. J lost 4 bases, V lost 4 bases, and 3 bases had no gene match. Germline assignment: CDR1 MNHEY and CDR2 SVGAGI. The DNA for the CDR3 is TGTGCCAGCAGTTCGGCTAGCGGGTACAATGAGCAGTTCTTC. It yields the protein CASSSASGYNEQFF.

The chain combines TRBV27 with TRBJ1-2; D is uncertain. Trimming removed 2 bases at V and 8 bases at J, with 15 bases between. This CDR3 contains 14 residues. Germline CDR1 MNHEY, CDR2 SMNVEV (reference sequence). The CDR3 protein is CASSLRPAPGGYTF. DNA of the CDR3: TGTGCCAGCAGTTTACGGCCGGCACCCGGGGGCTACACCTTC.

This clone was seen once. This chain joins TRBV29-1 and TRBJ2-1; 10 bases fit TRBD1. Germline trimming cut 7 bases from V and 9 bases from J; bases unmatched to any gene: 6. The CDR3 loop spans 12 amino acids. Germline values: CDR1 SQVTM, CDR2 ANQGSEA. The CDR3 region is CSGLTGGGEQFF. CDR3 nucleotide sequence: TGCAGCGGATTGACAGGGGGCGGTGAGCAGTTCTTC.

The chain uses TRBV27 and TRBJ1-1, with D maybe TRBD1 (5 bases). Per germline, CDR1 MNHEY and CDR2 SMNVEV (reference sequence). The CDR3 is made up of 17 amino acids. Trimming pared 4 bases from V and 3 bases from J, leaving 21 bases between. The CDR3 loop is CASSSLRVGGSDTEAFF. CDR3 in DNA: TGTGCCAGCAGTTCACTGCGAGTGGGGGGGAGCGACACTGAAGCTTTCTTT.